This TCR beta chain was recovered during a study of shared clonotypes between healthy human individuals. Study details: Per-donor plates numbered three CD4 naive, three CD4 memory, two CD8 naive and one CD8 memory.

Some clones are missing from TCRdb's copy, which holds only in-frame ones; the method was immunoSEQ multiplex PCR. The table lists some 630,000 clones, 90% to 97% of them singletons. Only CD45RO-negative cells positively selected for CCR7 counted as naive CD8 cells, so terminally differentiated effector memory CD45RA+ cells were excluded. This CDR3 is 13 amino acids long. Germline CDR1 is SGHVS and CDR2 is FQNEAQ. V lost 1 base to trimming and J lost 2 bases, with 6 bases between them. The sample consisted of naive CD8+ T cells sorted from blood. The sequence was obtained from a woman in her 30s in good health. V is TRBV7-8 and J is TRBJ2-7; no clear D. The CDR3 nucleotides are TGTGCCAGCAGCTTAGAACCCCCCTACGAGCAGTACTTC. Translation gives CASSLEPPYEQYF.